This T cell receptor beta chain was recorded in a study of blood T cell repertoires in COVID-19. On the study more broadly: Samples came from the United States, Italy and Spain, spanning acute and convalescent COVID-19.

In the original processing: Estimation of nucleated cell counts relied on the amplification of reference gene primers. Sequencing used immunoSEQ multiplex PCR; TCRdb keeps in-frame clones, though not all of them. D and trimming come from the DNA, and the V and J calls and clone size come from that table. This table has 100,000 to 150,000 clones, approximately 89% appearing once. In the case of this clone: One end of the junction does not line up with germline, which may come from a read error.

The receptor was isolated from an elderly woman with COVID-19, enrolled during active disease. Material: peripheral blood.

The CDR3 is CASSLGTGGSYEHYF. The CDR3 coding sequence is TGTGCCAGCAGCCTAGGGACAGGTGGCTCCTACGAGCATTACTTC. V gene TRBV11-1 combines with J gene TRBJ2-7, with 8 nucleotides matching TRBD1. The CDR3 runs to 15 residues. Looked up from germline, CDR1 is SGHAT and CDR2 is FQDESV (reference sequence).